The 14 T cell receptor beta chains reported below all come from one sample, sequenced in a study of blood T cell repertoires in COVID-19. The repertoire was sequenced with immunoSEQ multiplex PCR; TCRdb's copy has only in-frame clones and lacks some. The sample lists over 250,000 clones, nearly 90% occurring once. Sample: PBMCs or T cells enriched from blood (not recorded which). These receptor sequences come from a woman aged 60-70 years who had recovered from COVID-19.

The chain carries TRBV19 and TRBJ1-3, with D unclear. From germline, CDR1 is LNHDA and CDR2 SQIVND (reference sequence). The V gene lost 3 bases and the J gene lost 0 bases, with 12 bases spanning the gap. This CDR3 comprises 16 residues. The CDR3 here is CASSIIPAVSGNTIYF. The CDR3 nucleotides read TGTGCCAGTAGTATTATCCCAGCGGTCTCTGGAAACACCATATATTTT.

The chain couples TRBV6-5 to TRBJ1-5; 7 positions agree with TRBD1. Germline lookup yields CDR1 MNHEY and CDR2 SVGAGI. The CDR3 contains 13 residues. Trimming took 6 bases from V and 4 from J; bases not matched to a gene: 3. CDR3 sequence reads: CASRLRGNQPQHF. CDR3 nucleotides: TGTGCCAGCAGGCTCAGGGGGAATCAGCCCCAGCATTTT.

The CDR3 reads CASSLRQGLSSYEQYF. The DNA for the CDR3 is TGTGCCAGCAGTTTGAGGCAGGGGCTAAGCTCCTACGAGCAGTACTTC. The rearrangement links TRBV27 to TRBJ2-7, with a weak D call TRBD1 (6 bases). In germline, CDR1 is MNHEY, CDR2 SMNVEV (reference sequence). The length of the CDR3 is 16 residues. V gave up 3 bases and J gave up 0 bases, with 15 bases separating them.

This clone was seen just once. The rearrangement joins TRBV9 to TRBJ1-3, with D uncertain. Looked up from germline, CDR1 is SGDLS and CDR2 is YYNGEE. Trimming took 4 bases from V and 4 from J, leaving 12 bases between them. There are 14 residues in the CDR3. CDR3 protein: CASSPRGGGNTIYF. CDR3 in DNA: TGTGCCAGCAGCCCCCGAGGTGGAGGAAACACCATATATTTT. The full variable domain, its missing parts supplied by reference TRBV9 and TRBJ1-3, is DSGVTQTPKHLITATGQRVTLRCSPRSGDLSVYWYQQSLDQGLQFLIQYYNGEERAKGNILERFSAQQFPDLHSELNLSSLELGDSALYFCASSPRGGGNTIYFGEGSWLTVV.

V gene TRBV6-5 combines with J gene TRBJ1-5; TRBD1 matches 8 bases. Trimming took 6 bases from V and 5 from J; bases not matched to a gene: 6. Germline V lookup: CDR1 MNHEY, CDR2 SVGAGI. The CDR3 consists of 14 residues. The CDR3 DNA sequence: TGTGCCAGCAGGCTCAGGGGGCAGCATCAGCCCCAGCATTTT. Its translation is CASRLRGQHQPQHF.

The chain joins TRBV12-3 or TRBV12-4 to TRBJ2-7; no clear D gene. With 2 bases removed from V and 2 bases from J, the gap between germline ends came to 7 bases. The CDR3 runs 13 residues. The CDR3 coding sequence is TGTGCCAGCAGTTTACCCCCAGCCTACGAGCAGTACTTC. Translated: CASSLPPAYEQYF.

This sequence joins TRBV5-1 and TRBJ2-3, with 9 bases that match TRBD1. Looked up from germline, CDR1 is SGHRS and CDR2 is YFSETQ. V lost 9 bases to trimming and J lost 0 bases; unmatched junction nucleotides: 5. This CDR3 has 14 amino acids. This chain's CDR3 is CATGQGTSTDTQYF. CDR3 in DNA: TGCGCCACCGGACAGGGGACTAGCACAGATACGCAGTATTTT.

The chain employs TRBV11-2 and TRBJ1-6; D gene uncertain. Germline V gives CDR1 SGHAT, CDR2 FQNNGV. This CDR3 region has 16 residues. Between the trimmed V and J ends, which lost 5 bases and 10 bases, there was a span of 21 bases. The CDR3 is CASSPRTGSGVSPLHF. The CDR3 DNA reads TGTGCCAGCAGCCCCCGGACTGGGAGTGGGGTCTCACCCCTCCACTTT.

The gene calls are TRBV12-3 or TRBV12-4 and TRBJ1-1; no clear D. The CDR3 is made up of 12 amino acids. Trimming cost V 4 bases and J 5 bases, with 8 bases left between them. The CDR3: CASSYSITEAFF. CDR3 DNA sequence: TGTGCCAGCAGTTACAGCATTACTGAAGCTTTCTTT.

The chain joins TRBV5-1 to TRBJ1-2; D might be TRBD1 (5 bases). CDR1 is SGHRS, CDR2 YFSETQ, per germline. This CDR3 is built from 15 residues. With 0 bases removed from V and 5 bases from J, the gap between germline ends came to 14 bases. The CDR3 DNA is TGCGCCAGCAGCTTGGGCAGGGTTACTATGTATGGCTACACCTTC. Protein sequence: CASSLGRVTMYGYTF.

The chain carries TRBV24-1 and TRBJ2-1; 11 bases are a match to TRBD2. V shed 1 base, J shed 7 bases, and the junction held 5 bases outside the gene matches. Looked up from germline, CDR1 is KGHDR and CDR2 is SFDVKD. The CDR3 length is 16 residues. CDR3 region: CATSDLLAGEGNEQFF. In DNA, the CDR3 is TGTGCCACCAGTGATTTACTAGCGGGAGAAGGAAATGAGCAGTTCTTC.

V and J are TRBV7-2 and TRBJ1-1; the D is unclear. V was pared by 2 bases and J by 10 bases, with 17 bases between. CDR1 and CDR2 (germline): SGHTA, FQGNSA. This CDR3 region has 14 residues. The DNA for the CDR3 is TGTGCCAGCAGCTTAAGTAGAAGGCTGGAGGGAGCTTTCTTT. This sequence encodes CASSLSRRLEGAFF.

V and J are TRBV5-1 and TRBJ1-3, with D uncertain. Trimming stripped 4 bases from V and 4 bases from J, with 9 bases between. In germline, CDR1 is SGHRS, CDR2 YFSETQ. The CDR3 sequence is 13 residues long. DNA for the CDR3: TGCGCCAGCAGCCCCGGAGAGGGAAACACCATATATTTT. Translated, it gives CASSPGEGNTIYF.

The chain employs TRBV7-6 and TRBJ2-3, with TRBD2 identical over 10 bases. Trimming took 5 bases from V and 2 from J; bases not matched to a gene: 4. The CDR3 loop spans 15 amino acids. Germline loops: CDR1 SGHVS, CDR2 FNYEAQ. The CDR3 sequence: CASSRSGRATDTQYF. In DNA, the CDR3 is TGTGCCAGCAGCAGGAGCGGGAGGGCCACAGATACGCAGTATTTT.